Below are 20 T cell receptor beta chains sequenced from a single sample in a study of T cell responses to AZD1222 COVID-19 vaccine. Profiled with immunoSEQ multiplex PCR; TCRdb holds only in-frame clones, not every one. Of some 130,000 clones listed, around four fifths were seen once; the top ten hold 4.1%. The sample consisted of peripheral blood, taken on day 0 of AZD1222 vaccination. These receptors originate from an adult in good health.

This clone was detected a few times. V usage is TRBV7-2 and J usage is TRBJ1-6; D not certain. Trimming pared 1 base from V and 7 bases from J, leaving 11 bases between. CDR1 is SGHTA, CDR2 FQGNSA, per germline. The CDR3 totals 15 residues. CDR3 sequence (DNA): TGTGCCAGCAGCTTAGAAGGAAGAGCGAATTCACCCCTCCACTTT. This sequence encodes CASSLEGRANSPLHF.

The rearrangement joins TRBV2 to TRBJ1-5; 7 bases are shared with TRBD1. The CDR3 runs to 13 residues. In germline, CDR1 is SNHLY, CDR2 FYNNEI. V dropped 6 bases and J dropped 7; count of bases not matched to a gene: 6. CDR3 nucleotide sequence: TGTGCCAGCAGCGCTGACAGGGACCAGCCCCAGCATTTT. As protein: CASSADRDQPQHF.

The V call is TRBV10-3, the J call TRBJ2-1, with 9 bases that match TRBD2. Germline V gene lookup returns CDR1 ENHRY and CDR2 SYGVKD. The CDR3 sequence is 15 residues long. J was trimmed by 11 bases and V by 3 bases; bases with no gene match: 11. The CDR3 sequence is CAISDPAGGPLKQFF. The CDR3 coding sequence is TGTGCCATCAGTGACCCAGCGGGGGGTCCTCTGAAGCAGTTCTTC.

The CDR3 nucleotides are TGTGCCAGCAGTTTTATATATGGGGGAGAAGGGGACTATGGCTACACCTTC. It codes for CASSFIYGGEGDYGYTF. V usage is TRBV28 and J usage is TRBJ1-2, with D maybe TRBD1 (5 bases). The CDR3 length is 17 residues. Trimming pared 3 bases from V and 3 bases from J, leaving 20 bases between. Germline CDR1 MDHEN, CDR2 SYDVKM.

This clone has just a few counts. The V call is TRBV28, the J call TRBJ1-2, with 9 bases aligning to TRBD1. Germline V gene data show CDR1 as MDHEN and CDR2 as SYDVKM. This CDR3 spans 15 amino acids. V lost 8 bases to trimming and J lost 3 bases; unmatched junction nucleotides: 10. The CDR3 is CASREGTGRDYGYTF. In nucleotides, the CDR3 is TGTGCCAGCCGAGAGGGGACAGGGCGCGACTATGGCTACACCTTC.

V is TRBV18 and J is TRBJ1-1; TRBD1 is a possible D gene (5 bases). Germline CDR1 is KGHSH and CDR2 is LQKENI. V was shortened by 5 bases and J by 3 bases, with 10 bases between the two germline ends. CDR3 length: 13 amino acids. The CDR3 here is CASSSTEDTEAFF. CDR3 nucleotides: TGTGCCAGCTCATCGACAGAGGACACTGAAGCTTTCTTT.

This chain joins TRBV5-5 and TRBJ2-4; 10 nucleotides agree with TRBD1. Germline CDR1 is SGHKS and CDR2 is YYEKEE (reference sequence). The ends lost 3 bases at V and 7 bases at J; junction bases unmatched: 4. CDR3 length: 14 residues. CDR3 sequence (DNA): TGTGCCAGCAGCTATGGGGACAGGGGCAACATTCAGTACTTC. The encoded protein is CASSYGDRGNIQYF.

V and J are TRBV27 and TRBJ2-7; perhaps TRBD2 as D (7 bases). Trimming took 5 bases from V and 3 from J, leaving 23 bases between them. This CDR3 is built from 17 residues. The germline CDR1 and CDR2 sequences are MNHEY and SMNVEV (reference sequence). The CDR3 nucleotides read TGTGCCAGCAGTAACACATGGGGGGGGGCGCTCGGCTACGAGCAGTACTTC. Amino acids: CASSNTWGGALGYEQYF.

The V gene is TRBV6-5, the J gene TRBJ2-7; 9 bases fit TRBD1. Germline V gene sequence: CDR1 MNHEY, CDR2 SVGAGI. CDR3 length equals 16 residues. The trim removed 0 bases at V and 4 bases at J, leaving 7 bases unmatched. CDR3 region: CASSYSTGGIRYEQYF. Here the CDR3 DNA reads TGTGCCAGCAGTTACTCGACAGGGGGAATTAGGTACGAGCAGTACTTC.

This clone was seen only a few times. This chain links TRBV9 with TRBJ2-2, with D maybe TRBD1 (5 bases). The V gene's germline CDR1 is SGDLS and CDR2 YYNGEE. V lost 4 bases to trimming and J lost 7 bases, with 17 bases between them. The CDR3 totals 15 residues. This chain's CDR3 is CASSPVAGSNGELFF. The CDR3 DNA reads TGTGCCAGCAGCCCTGTGGCAGGGTCTAACGGGGAGCTGTTTTTT.

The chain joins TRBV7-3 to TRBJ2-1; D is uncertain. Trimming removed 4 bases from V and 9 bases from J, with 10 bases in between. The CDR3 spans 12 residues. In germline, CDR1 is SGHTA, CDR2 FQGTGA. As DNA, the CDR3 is TGTGCCAGCAGCTCGTCAATGGGTGAGCAGTTCTTC. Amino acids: CASSSSMGEQFF.

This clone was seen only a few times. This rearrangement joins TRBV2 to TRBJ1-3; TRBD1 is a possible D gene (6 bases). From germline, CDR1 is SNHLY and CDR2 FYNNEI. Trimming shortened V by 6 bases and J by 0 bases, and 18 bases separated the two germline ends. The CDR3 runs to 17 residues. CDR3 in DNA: TGTGCCAGCAGGTATATCAACGACAGGAGCTCTGGAAACACCATATATTTT. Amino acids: CASRYINDRSSGNTIYF. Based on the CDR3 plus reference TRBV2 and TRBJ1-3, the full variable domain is EPEVTQTPSHQVTQMGQEVILRCVPISNHLYFYWYRQILGQKVEFLVSFYNNEISEKSEIFDDQFSVERPDGSNFTLKIRSTKLEDSAMYFCASRYINDRSSGNTIYFGEGSWLTVV.

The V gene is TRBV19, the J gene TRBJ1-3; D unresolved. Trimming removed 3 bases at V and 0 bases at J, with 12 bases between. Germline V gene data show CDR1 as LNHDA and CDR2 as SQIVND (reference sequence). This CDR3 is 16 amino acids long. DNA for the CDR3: TGTGCCAGTAGTATCTCCGGGCCTCTCTCTGGAAACACCATATATTTT. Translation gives CASSISGPLSGNTIYF.

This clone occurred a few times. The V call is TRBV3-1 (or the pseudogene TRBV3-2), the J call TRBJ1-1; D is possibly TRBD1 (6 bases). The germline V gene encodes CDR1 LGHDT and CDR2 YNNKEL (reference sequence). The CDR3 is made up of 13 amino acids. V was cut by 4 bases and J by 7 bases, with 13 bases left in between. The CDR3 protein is CASSRRTGSEAFF. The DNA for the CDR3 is TGTGCCAGCAGCCGACGTACAGGGAGTGAAGCTTTCTTT.

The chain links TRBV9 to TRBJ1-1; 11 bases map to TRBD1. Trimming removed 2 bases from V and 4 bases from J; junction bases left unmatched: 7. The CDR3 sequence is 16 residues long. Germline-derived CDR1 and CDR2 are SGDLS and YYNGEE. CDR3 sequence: CASSVGTGGRSTEAFF. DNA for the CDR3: TGTGCCAGCAGCGTCGGGACAGGGGGAAGATCCACTGAAGCTTTCTTT. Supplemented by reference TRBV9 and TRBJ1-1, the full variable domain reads DSGVTQTPKHLITATGQRVTLRCSPRSGDLSVYWYQQSLDQGLQFLIQYYNGEERAKGNILERFSAQQFPDLHSELNLSSLELGDSALYFCASSVGTGGRSTEAFFGQGTRLTVV.

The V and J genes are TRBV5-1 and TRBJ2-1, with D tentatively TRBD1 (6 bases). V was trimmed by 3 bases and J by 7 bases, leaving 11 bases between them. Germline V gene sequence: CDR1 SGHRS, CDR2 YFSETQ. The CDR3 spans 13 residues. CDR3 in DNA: TGCGCCAGCAGCTCTCTCCAGGGGAATGAGCAGTTCTTC. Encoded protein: CASSSLQGNEQFF.

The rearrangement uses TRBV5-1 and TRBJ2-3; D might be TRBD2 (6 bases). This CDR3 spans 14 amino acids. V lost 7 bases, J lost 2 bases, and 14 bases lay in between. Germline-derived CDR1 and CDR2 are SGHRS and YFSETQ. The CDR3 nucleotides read TGCGCCAGCGCCTGGAGGGGAGACACAGATACGCAGTATTTT. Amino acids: CASAWRGDTDTQYF.

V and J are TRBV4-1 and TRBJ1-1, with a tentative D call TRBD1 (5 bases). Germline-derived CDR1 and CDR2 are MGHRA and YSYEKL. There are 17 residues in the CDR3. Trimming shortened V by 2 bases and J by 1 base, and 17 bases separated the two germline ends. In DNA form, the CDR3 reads TGCGCCAGCAGCCAATCTGTGCTTAGGGGACCGAACACTGAAGCTTTCTTT. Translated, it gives CASSQSVLRGPNTEAFF.

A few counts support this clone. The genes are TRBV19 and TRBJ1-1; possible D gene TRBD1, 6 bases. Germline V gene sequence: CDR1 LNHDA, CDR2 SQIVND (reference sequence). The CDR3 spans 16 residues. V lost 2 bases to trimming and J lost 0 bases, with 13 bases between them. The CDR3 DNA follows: TGTGCCAGTAGTATACCGGGGGCCAACTTGAACACTGAAGCTTTCTTT. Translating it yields CASSIPGANLNTEAFF.

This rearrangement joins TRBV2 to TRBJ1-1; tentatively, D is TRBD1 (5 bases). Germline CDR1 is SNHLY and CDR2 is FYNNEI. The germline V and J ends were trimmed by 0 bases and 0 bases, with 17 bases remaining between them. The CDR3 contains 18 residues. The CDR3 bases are TGTGCCAGCAGTGAAGCGCCTCAGGGTAGCTTCATGAACACTGAAGCTTTCTTT. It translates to CASSEAPQGSFMNTEAFF. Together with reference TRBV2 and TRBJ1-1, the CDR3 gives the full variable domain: EPEVTQTPSHQVTQMGQEVILRCVPISNHLYFYWYRQILGQKVEFLVSFYNNEISEKSEIFDDQFSVERPDGSNFTLKIRSTKLEDSAMYFCASSEAPQGSFMNTEAFFGQGTRLTVV.